Shown below are 29 T cell receptor beta chains from a single sample sequenced in a study of tumor-infiltrating lymphocytes in localized non-small cell lung cancer. Repertoires were generated with immunoSEQ multiplex PCR, while TCRdb's copy carries only in-frame clones and drops some. This table has about 16,000 clones, around 72% appearing once. Sequences were obtained from lung tumor tissue. The receptors shown here come from a human donor with non-small cell lung cancer.

This sequence joins TRBV7-9 and TRBJ1-4; 9 nucleotides align to TRBD1. V shed 4 bases, J shed 7 bases, and the junction held 4 bases outside the gene matches. Looked up from germline, CDR1 is SEHNR and CDR2 is FQNEAQ (reference sequence). The CDR3 length is 14 residues. The CDR3: CASSSTGGSEKLFF. In nucleotides, the CDR3 is TGTGCCAGCAGCTCGACAGGGGGTAGTGAAAAACTGTTTTTT.

This clone is a singleton in its sample. This sequence joins TRBV5-1 and TRBJ2-7; D not certain. This CDR3 region has 12 residues. Deletions cut 6 bases from V and 2 bases from J, with 9 bases between. Looked up from germline, CDR1 is SGHRS and CDR2 is YFSETQ. In DNA, the CDR3 is TGCGCCAGCACCGGGTCCCCCTACGAGCAGTACTTC. Translating it yields CASTGSPYEQYF.

The J gene is TRBJ2-7, the V gene TRBV9; possibly TRBD1 for D (6 bases). The V end was cut by 0 bases, the J end by 6 bases, with 16 bases between. Per germline, CDR1 SGDLS and CDR2 YYNGEE. This CDR3 has 15 amino acids. The chain's CDR3 is CASSVEGDPFAEQYF. The DNA of the CDR3 is TGTGCCAGCAGCGTAGAGGGGGACCCCTTCGCCGAGCAGTACTTC.

This rearrangement joins TRBV29-1 to TRBJ2-3, with 11 bases matching TRBD2. The CDR3 spans 14 residues. Losses at the gene ends were 5 bases for V and 1 base for J; bases not matched to a gene: 2. Germline V gene data show CDR1 as SQVTM and CDR2 as ANQGSEA. The CDR3 nucleotides read TGCAGCGTTATGACTAGCGGGGGCACAGATACGCAGTATTTT. Its translation is CSVMTSGGTDTQYF.

The rearrangement links TRBV18 to TRBJ2-2, with D possibly being TRBD2 (5 bases). The length of the CDR3 is 15 residues. V was clipped by 5 bases and J by 0 bases, with 10 bases between them. The germline gives CDR1 KGHSH, CDR2 LQKENI. In DNA form, the CDR3 reads TGTGCCAGCTCAGGAGGAACCCCGAACACCGGGGAGCTGTTTTTT. It specifies CASSGGTPNTGELFF. Using reference TRBV18 and TRBJ2-2 for the parts outside the CDR3, the full variable domain is NAGVMQNPRHLVRRRGQEARLRCSPMKGHSHVYWYRQLPEEGLKFMVYLQKENIIDESGMPKERFSAEFPKEGPSILRIQQVVRGDSAAYFCASSGGTPNTGELFFGEGSRLTVL.

The chain carries TRBV29-1 and TRBJ1-2; TRBD1 matches at 9 bases. There are 12 residues in the CDR3. Germline CDR1 SQVTM, CDR2 ANQGSEA. After removal of 6 bases from V and 7 bases from J, the junction contained 6 bases not matched to a gene. CDR3 nucleotide sequence: TGCAGCGTGGACAGGGGATTTGGTGGCTACACCTTC. Translation: CSVDRGFGGYTF.

The chain links TRBV28 to TRBJ2-1, with D perhaps assigned TRBD1 or TRBD2 (7 bases each). The CDR3 totals 15 residues. The V and J ends lost 5 bases and 10 bases respectively, with 21 bases between them. Germline V gene data show CDR1 as MDHEN and CDR2 as SYDVKM. CDR3 protein: CASSDQASGGGEQFF. The CDR3, as DNA: TGTGCCAGCAGTGATCAGGCTAGCGGAGGGGGCGAGCAGTTCTTC. The entire variable domain, with the rest obtained from reference TRBV28 and TRBJ2-1, is as follows: DVKVTQSSRYLVKRTGEKVFLECVQDMDHENMFWYRQDPGLGLRLIYFSYDVKMKEKGDIPEGYSVSREKKERFSLILESASTNQTSMYLCASSDQASGGGEQFFGPGTRLTVL.

This chain joins TRBV7-9 and TRBJ1-5; 10 bases line up with TRBD1. CDR3 size: 12 residues. V dropped 8 bases and J dropped 7; count of bases not matched to a gene: 2. Germline assignment: CDR1 SEHNR and CDR2 FQNEAQ (reference sequence). The CDR3 reads CASGQGGQPQHF. CDR3 DNA: TGTGCCAGCGGACAGGGGGGGCAGCCCCAGCATTTT. The variable domain in full, completed from reference TRBV7-9 and TRBJ1-5, reads DTGVSQNPRHKITKRGQNVTFRCDPISEHNRLYWYRQTLGQGPEFLTYFQNEAQLEKSRLLSDRFSAERPKGSFSTLEIQRTEQGDSAMYLCASGQGGQPQHFGDGTRLSIL.

This clone was counted between two and nine times. The CDR3 sequence: CSVTRSSADTQYF. The CDR3 DNA follows: TGCAGCGTAACCAGGAGCAGTGCAGATACGCAGTATTTT. The gene calls are TRBV29-1 and TRBJ2-3; D remains unclear. V lost 6 bases and J lost 4, with 14 bases in between. The CDR3 totals 13 residues. CDR1 and CDR2 (germline): SQVTM, ANQGSEA.

The rearrangement links TRBV19 to TRBJ2-7, with a possible D match to TRBD1 (6 bases). CDR3 length equals 14 residues. Germline lookup yields CDR1 LNHDA and CDR2 SQIVND (reference sequence). V lost 5 bases and J lost 3, with 14 bases in between. DNA for the CDR3: TGTGCCAGTAGTCCCCTCACAGGGAACTACGAGCAGTACTTC. Translation: CASSPLTGNYEQYF.

The chain couples TRBV9 to TRBJ1-5, with unresolved D. Germline lookup yields CDR1 SGDLS and CDR2 YYNGEE. Trimming removed 4 bases at V and 0 bases at J, with 5 bases between. CDR3 size: 13 residues. CDR3 DNA sequence: TGTGCCAGCAGCCGGTATAGCAATCAGCCCCAGCATTTT. Protein: CASSRYSNQPQHF.

This chain connects TRBV7-3 to TRBJ1-1; D is undetermined. The CDR3 length is 15 residues. The V gene's germline CDR1 is SGHTA and CDR2 FQGTGA. V was trimmed by 4 bases and J by 3 bases, leaving 15 bases between them. The CDR3 here is CASSSHGVSYTEAFF. CDR3 nucleotides: TGTGCCAGCAGCTCCCATGGGGTCAGTTACACTGAAGCTTTCTTT.

The table lists this clone with a count of one. The rearrangement links TRBV25-1 to TRBJ2-7; maybe TRBD1 (6 bases). The germline gives CDR1 MGHDK, CDR2 SYGVNS. The V end lost 4 bases, the J end lost 3 bases, and 22 bases lay between the germline ends. The CDR3 totals 17 residues. This chain's CDR3 is CASSGATGYVGDYEQYF. The DNA of the CDR3 is TGTGCCAGCAGTGGGGCTACAGGGTACGTTGGGGACTACGAGCAGTACTTC.

In this sample, this clone is medium-sized. The V and J genes are TRBV7-6 and TRBJ2-2; TRBD2 might be the D (6 bases). CDR3 length: 15 residues. Germline CDR1 and CDR2: SGHVS and FNYEAQ. Deletions cut 3 bases from V and 1 base from J, with 9 bases between. The CDR3 coding sequence is TGTGCCAGCAGCTTTGGGGGGTGGAACACCGGGGAGCTGTTTTTT. It is translated as CASSFGGWNTGELFF.

The chain employs TRBV6-5 and TRBJ1-2, with no clear D. The CDR3 sequence is 15 residues long. The germline CDR1 and CDR2 sequences are MNHEY and SVGAGI. The ends were cut back, 2 bases at V and 7 bases at J, with 17 bases in the middle. For the CDR3, the DNA is TGTGCCAGCAGTTACCTCCCGGTCGCCAGCGGTGGCTACACCTTC. Translation: CASSYLPVASGGYTF.

The CDR3 DNA is TGTGCCAGCAGTGAACAAGCTAATAGGTTGACAGATACGCAGTATTTT. It encodes CASSEQANRLTDTQYF. V usage is TRBV2 and J usage is TRBJ2-3; D is undetermined. The CDR3 consists of 16 residues. Trimming took off 2 bases at V and 3 bases at J, with 15 bases between the two ends. CDR1 and CDR2 (germline): SNHLY, FYNNEI.

The chain has TRBV9 and TRBJ1-2, with no clear D. The V gene lost 5 bases and the J gene lost 7 bases, with 15 bases spanning the gap. The CDR3 covers 13 residues. Germline CDR1 SGDLS, CDR2 YYNGEE. The CDR3 DNA reads TGTGCCAGCAGGACCCCGGTAGGGTCTGGCTACACCTTC. Amino acid sequence: CASRTPVGSGYTF.

CDR3 region: CASNHRPTSNQPQHF. DNA for the CDR3: TGTGCCAGTAACCACAGACCTACTAGCAATCAGCCCCAGCATTTT. V and J are TRBV19 and TRBJ1-5; D call uncertain. Per germline, CDR1 LNHDA and CDR2 SQIVND (reference sequence). Trimming stripped 7 bases from V and 0 bases from J, with 13 bases between. The CDR3 has 15 residues.

This clone came up a few times. The CDR3 protein is CASTPKGVGGSSNTIYF. The CDR3 nucleotides are TGTGCCAGCACTCCAAAGGGGGTCGGGGGGAGCTCAAACACCATATATTTT. The genes are TRBV2 and TRBJ1-3; a possible D gene is TRBD1 (6 bases). CDR1 is SNHLY and CDR2 is FYNNEI in the germline V gene. V was shortened by 7 bases and J by 6 bases, with 25 bases between the two germline ends. The CDR3 extends over 17 amino acids.

This clone has a single count. The rearrangement links TRBV28 to TRBJ2-1; no clear D gene. The CDR3 totals 12 residues. The V gene lost 1 base and the J gene lost 8 bases, with 6 bases spanning the gap. Germline V gene sequence: CDR1 MDHEN, CDR2 SYDVKM. This chain's CDR3 is CASSLYGDEQFF. The CDR3, as DNA: TGTGCCAGCAGTTTATATGGGGATGAGCAGTTCTTC.

This sequence joins TRBV6-5 and TRBJ1-1; D unclear. Trimming cost V 10 bases and J 2 bases, with 17 bases left between them. CDR1 and CDR2 (germline): MNHEY, SVGAGI. The CDR3 covers 14 residues. The CDR3 sequence: CATYSFGLNTEAFF. The CDR3, as DNA: TGTGCCACTTACTCCTTTGGGTTAAACACTGAAGCTTTCTTT.

This clone appeared a few times. V usage is TRBV7-9 and J usage is TRBJ2-7; possible D gene TRBD1, 5 bases. The V end was cut by 1 base, the J end by 6 bases, with 7 bases between. There are 12 residues in the CDR3. Germline CDR1 reads SEHNR; CDR2 reads FQNEAQ (reference sequence). The CDR3 protein is CASSLDRGEQYF. Here the CDR3 DNA reads TGTGCCAGCAGCTTAGATAGGGGCGAGCAGTACTTC.

This clone was seen a handful of times. This chain connects TRBV7-8 to TRBJ2-1; tentatively, D is TRBD1 (5 bases). Trimming removed 5 bases at V and 8 bases at J, with 16 bases between. CDR3 length equals 14 residues. Germline assignment: CDR1 SGHVS and CDR2 FQNEAQ. For the CDR3, the DNA is TGTGCCAGCAGCACCGAGGTCAGGGCCGATGAGCAGTTCTTC. Amino acids: CASSTEVRADEQFF. Full variable domain (rest looked up from reference TRBV7-8 and TRBJ2-1): GAGVSQSPRYKVAKRGQDVALRCDPISGHVSLFWYQQALGQGPEFLTYFQNEAQLDKSGLPSDRFFAERPEGSVSTLKIQRTQQEDSAVYLCASSTEVRADEQFFGPGTRLTVL.

The chain links TRBV21-1 to TRBJ2-5; the listed D gene, TRBD1, was not tested against the DNA. TRBV21-1 is a listed pseudogene. The CDR3 loop spans 14 amino acids. This CDR3 is CASNRDRVKETQYF. In nucleotides, the CDR3 is TGTGCCAGCAACCGGGACAGGGTTAAAGAGACCCAGTACTTC.

The gene calls are TRBV6-1 and TRBJ2-7; D ambiguous. This CDR3 is 11 amino acids long. CDR1 MNHNS and CDR2 SASEGT come from the germline V gene. With 5 bases removed from V and 3 bases from J, the gap between germline ends came to 5 bases. For the CDR3, the DNA is TGTGCCAGCAGTCCCTACTACGAGCAGTACTTC. Its translation: CASSPYYEQYF.

The chain combines TRBV28 with TRBJ2-5; D remains ambiguous. The CDR3 consists of 13 residues. V lost 5 bases and J lost 5, with 12 bases in between. Germline CDR1 is MDHEN and CDR2 is SYDVKM. As DNA, the CDR3 is TGTGCCAGCAGTCCATATATAACCGAGACCCAGTACTTC. Translation: CASSPYITETQYF.

This rearrangement joins TRBV28 to TRBJ2-7; TRBD1 matches 7 bases. With 5 bases clipped from V and 2 bases from J, the junction kept 3 bases outside the gene matches. This CDR3 has 13 residues. CDR1 is MDHEN, CDR2 SYDVKM, per germline. The DNA of the CDR3 is TGTGCCAGCAGTCGGACAGGCCCCTACGAGCAGTACTTC. It specifies CASSRTGPYEQYF.

The chain is built from TRBV10-2 and TRBJ1-2, with D possibly being TRBD1 (5 bases). The germline V and J ends were trimmed by 1 base and 4 bases, with 7 bases remaining between them. The CDR3 length is 13 residues. Per germline, CDR1 WSHSY and CDR2 SAAADI. The CDR3 sequence is CASSEWQGYGYTF. CDR3 nucleotide sequence: TGCGCCAGCAGTGAGTGGCAGGGCTATGGCTACACCTTC.

This clone was picked up a small number of times. J is TRBJ1-1 and V is TRBV7-6, with D perhaps matching TRBD1 (6 bases). Per the germline V gene, CDR1 is SGHVS and CDR2 is FNYEAQ. The CDR3 length is 17 residues. V was trimmed by 0 bases and J by 1 base, leaving 15 bases between them. This chain's CDR3 is CASSLAQIRGGNTEAFF. In nucleotides, the CDR3 is TGTGCCAGCAGCTTAGCCCAAATCAGGGGCGGGAACACTGAAGCTTTCTTT.